Below are 26 T cell receptor beta chains sequenced from a single sample in a study of monozygotic twins with inflammatory bowel disease. After re-calling the 5' RACE reads, TCRdb lists one entry per CDR3 protein, DNA absent. This table holds just over 300,000 distinct CDR3 sequences. Sequencing was carried out using blood. These receptors originate from a human donor with ulcerative colitis or Crohn's disease, or a healthy co-twin of an affected twin (not recorded which).

The chain couples TRBV9 to TRBJ2-7; as DNA is missing, the TRBD2 call by TCRdb cannot be tested. Germline lookup yields CDR1 SGDLS and CDR2 YYNGEE. There are 15 residues in the CDR3. CDR3 in amino acids: CASSAGLLRGYEQYF.

The V gene is TRBV6-5, the J gene TRBJ1-2; TCRdb selects TRBD1, and the lack of DNA leaves this call unchecked. The CDR3 is 13 amino acids. The germline V gene encodes CDR1 MNHEY and CDR2 SVGAGI. The CDR3 sequence: CASSYRTGYGYTF.

V gene TRBV2 combines with J gene TRBJ2-4; TCRdb lists TRBD1, though no DNA is available to test this call. CDR1 and CDR2 (germline): SNHLY, FYNNEI. There are 14 residues in the CDR3. Here the CDR3 reads CASRTGTAKNIQCF.

The CDR3 sequence: CASSNRGGQYF. The chain links TRBV12-3 or TRBV12-4 to TRBJ2-7; TCRdb selects TRBD2, and the lack of DNA leaves this call unchecked. The CDR3 sequence is 11 residues long.

The CDR3: CATSDRTENTGELFF. The chain carries TRBV24-1 and TRBJ2-2; TCRdb's D gene call, TRBD1, goes unchecked for lack of DNA. The CDR3 has 15 residues. Germline values: CDR1 KGHDR, CDR2 SFDVKD.

This rearrangement joins TRBV27 to TRBJ2-1; TCRdb names TRBD1, which stays unverified in the absence of DNA. CDR1 and CDR2 (germline): MNHEY, SMNVEV (reference sequence). This CDR3 spans 16 amino acids. The CDR3 sequence: CASSFGGGGGNNEQFF.

The chain uses TRBV6-5 and TRBJ2-7; TCRdb's D call of TRBD1 is untestable without DNA. Germline CDR1 MNHEY, CDR2 SVGAGI. The CDR3 is 13 residues long. CDR3 protein: CASSYATGYEQYF.

The genes are TRBV15 and TRBJ2-1; TCRdb calls TRBD2, which cannot be checked without DNA. This CDR3 has 16 residues. CDR1 LNHNV and CDR2 YYDKDF come from the germline V gene (reference sequence). The CDR3 here is CATSSSGLASYNEQFF. Filled out from reference TRBV15 and TRBJ2-1, the complete variable domain reads DAMVIQNPRYQVTQFGKPVTLSCSQTLNHNVMYWYQQKSSQAPKLLFHYYDKDFNNEADTPDNFQSRRPNTSFCFLDIRSPGLGDTAMYLCATSSSGLASYNEQFFGPGTRLTVL.

V gene TRBV9 combines with J gene TRBJ2-2. Looked up from germline, CDR1 is SGDLS and CDR2 is YYNGEE. This CDR3 has 15 residues. This CDR3 is CASSAGHVDTGELFF.

The chain has TRBV5-1 and TRBJ2-3; TCRdb selects TRBD2, and the lack of DNA leaves this call unchecked. Per the germline V gene, CDR1 is SGHRS and CDR2 is YFSETQ. This CDR3 comprises 17 residues. The CDR3 protein is CASSAPSGRGFTDTQYF.

The V and J genes are TRBV11-1 and TRBJ2-3; TCRdb reports TRBD1, a call that lacks DNA to check it against. The CDR3 contains 18 residues. CDR1 SGHAT and CDR2 FQDESV come from the germline V gene (reference sequence). This chain's CDR3 is CASSLAPGQGRRKDTQYF. Combining the CDR3 with reference TRBV11-1 and TRBJ2-3 gives the whole variable domain EAEVAQSPRYKITEKSQAVAFWCDPISGHATLYWYRQILGQGPELLVQFQDESVVDDSQLPKDRFSAERLKGVDSTLKIQPAELGDSAMYLCASSLAPGQGRRKDTQYFGPGTRLTVL.

V and J are TRBV7-2 and TRBJ2-2; the TCRdb call, TRBD2, lacks DNA for checking. CDR1 SGHTA and CDR2 FQGNSA come from the germline V gene. The length of the CDR3 is 17 residues. The CDR3 spells CASSTRLAGGGTGELFF.

This sequence joins TRBV7-9 and TRBJ2-7. Germline assignment: CDR1 SEHNR and CDR2 FQNEAQ (reference sequence). This CDR3 is built from 12 residues. The CDR3 sequence: CASSFARSEQYF.

V gene TRBV18 combines with J gene TRBJ1-2; TCRdb indicates TRBD1, and absent DNA this call remains unverified. The CDR3 length is 17 residues. From germline, CDR1 is KGHSH and CDR2 LQKENI. The CDR3 spells CASSTGIRGQDRRGYTF. The variable domain in full, completed from reference TRBV18 and TRBJ1-2, reads NAGVMQNPRHLVRRRGQEARLRCSPMKGHSHVYWYRQLPEEGLKFMVYLQKENIIDESGMPKERFSAEFPKEGPSILRIQQVVRGDSAAYFCASSTGIRGQDRRGYTFGSGTRLTVV.

This chain joins TRBV4-3 and TRBJ2-3; TCRdb proposes TRBD1, but this gene call is untestable without DNA. The CDR3 runs 15 residues. The V gene's germline CDR1 is LGHNA and CDR2 YSLEER. The CDR3 protein is CASSQDGRYTDTQYF.

V usage is TRBV20-1 and J usage is TRBJ1-5; lacking DNA, the TRBD1 call made by TCRdb goes unchecked. CDR1 and CDR2 from the germline V gene are DFQATT and SNEGSKA (reference sequence). The CDR3 runs to 13 residues. The CDR3: CSVAGVSNQPQHF.

V is TRBV28 and J is TRBJ1-2. The CDR3 consists of 14 residues. From germline, CDR1 is MDHEN and CDR2 SYDVKM. The chain's CDR3 is CASSLVREAAGYTF.

The J gene is TRBJ2-5, the V gene TRBV9; there is no DNA to check the TCRdb D call of TRBD1. Germline V gene sequence: CDR1 SGDLS, CDR2 YYNGEE. The CDR3 length is 15 residues. Here the CDR3 reads CASSVGDRERETQYF.

The chain links TRBV7-2 to TRBJ2-2; lacking DNA, the TRBD1 call made by TCRdb goes unchecked. Germline V gene data show CDR1 as SGHTA and CDR2 as FQGNSA. This CDR3 is built from 17 residues. CDR3 amino acids: CASSLVGGGGRAGELFF.

The chain joins TRBV5-1 to TRBJ2-1. Germline V CDR1 and CDR2: SGHRS, YFSETQ. This CDR3 region has 15 residues. The CDR3 region is CASSFGGKVYNEQFF.

The chain couples TRBV20-1 to TRBJ1-5; lacking DNA, the TRBD1 call made by TCRdb goes unchecked. This CDR3 is built from 16 residues. Germline values: CDR1 DFQATT, CDR2 SNEGSKA (reference sequence). This chain's CDR3 is CSARAQTGRLNQPQHF.

The V and J genes are TRBV6-5 and TRBJ1-6; TCRdb names TRBD1, which stays unverified in the absence of DNA. Germline CDR1 MNHEY, CDR2 SVGAGI. This CDR3 spans 15 amino acids. The CDR3 here is CASSYKTVINSPLHF.

The V gene is TRBV5-6, the J gene TRBJ1-5; TCRdb returns TRBD1, unconfirmable since there is no DNA. This CDR3 has 15 amino acids. The germline gives CDR1 SGHDT, CDR2 YYEEEE. The CDR3 sequence is CASSTLTGVGQPQHF. Full variable domain (outside the CDR3, taken from reference TRBV5-6 and TRBJ1-5): DAGVTQSPTHLIKTRGQQVTLRCSPKSGHDTVSWYQQALGQGPQFIFQYYEEEERQRGNFPDRFSGHQFPNYSSELNVNALLLGDSALYLCASSTLTGVGQPQHFGDGTRLSIL.

The chain employs TRBV20-1 and TRBJ2-3; TCRdb's D call, TRBD1, is unchecked because there is no DNA. Germline assignment: CDR1 DFQATT and CDR2 SNEGSKA (reference sequence). CDR3 size: 14 residues. CDR3 sequence reads: CSARILRGRYTQYF.

V gene TRBV20-1 combines with J gene TRBJ2-5; absent DNA, TCRdb's TRBD1 call cannot be checked. Germline V gene lookup returns CDR1 DFQATT and CDR2 SNEGSKA (reference sequence). The CDR3 spans 15 residues. This CDR3 is CSAFWAAHSRETQYF.

The chain uses TRBV7-9 and TRBJ1-4; TCRdb's D call of TRBD1 is untestable without DNA. There are 16 residues in the CDR3. Germline CDR1 and CDR2: SEHNR and FQNEAQ (reference sequence). CDR3 region: CASSLGVQGTNEKLFF.